The 11 T cell receptor beta chains below all came from one sample that was sequenced in a study of CD8 T cells in ankylosing spondylitis. The antigens for these receptors are not known. One entry per CDR3 protein, called by TCRdb with MiXCR from the 5' RACE reads. The sample shows hundreds of thousands of distinct CDR3 sequences, about an eighth of them seen only once. General study findings and limits: One TCR beta motif, made up of about 8 highly homologous variants, appeared characteristic of ankylosing spondylitis blood.

Sequenced: blood, either unsorted or a sorted T cell fraction (not recorded which). These receptors came from a male donor with ankylosing spondylitis.

In nucleotides, the CDR3 is TGTGCCAGCAACCGTCTAGCGGCCTCCCTGGGGGAGCAGTTCTTC. Translated: CASNRLAASLGEQFF. The chain recombines TRBV6-1 with TRBJ2-1, with TRBD2 matching 7 bases. V trimming: 7 bases; J trimming: 10 bases; junction bases outside the gene matches: 16. Per germline, CDR1 MNHNS and CDR2 SASEGT. This CDR3 is 15 amino acids long.

This chain links TRBV7-3 with TRBJ1-1; D gene uncertain. This CDR3 spans 14 amino acids. Between the trimmed V and J ends, which lost 2 bases and 3 bases, there was a span of 10 bases. Germline assignment: CDR1 SGHTA and CDR2 FQGTGA. In nucleotides, the CDR3 is TGTGCCAGCAGCTTACATTACAGTTACACTGAAGCTTTCTTT. It is translated as CASSLHYSYTEAFF. The full variable domain, its missing parts supplied by reference TRBV7-3 and TRBJ1-1, is GAGVSQTPSNKVTEKGKYVELRCDPISGHTALYWYRQSLGQGPEFLIYFQGTGAADDSGLPNDRFFAVRPEGSVSTLKIQRTERGDSAVYLCASSLHYSYTEAFFGQGTRLTVV.

The chain joins TRBV18 to TRBJ2-1, with 8 positions matching TRBD1. Germline assignment: CDR1 KGHSH and CDR2 LQKENI. J lost 0 bases, V lost 4 bases, and 14 bases had no gene match. CDR3 length: 19 amino acids. This CDR3 reads CASSLRTGISLSSYNEQFF. CDR3 DNA sequence: TGTGCCAGCTCACTTCGGACAGGGATCTCACTGAGCTCCTACAATGAGCAGTTCTTC.

This clonotype was detected a few times. The chain carries TRBV6-5 and TRBJ1-6; 8 positions agree with TRBD1. The germline V gene has CDR1 MNHEY and CDR2 SVGAGI. CDR3 length: 15 residues. J lost 10 bases, V lost 2 bases, and 7 bases had no gene match. CDR3 sequence (DNA): TGTGCCAGCAGTTACAGGACAGGGCAACGATCACCCCTCCACTTT. Translation: CASSYRTGQRSPLHF.

This clonotype was recorded at least ten times. The V call is TRBV7-2, the J call TRBJ2-7; D is possibly TRBD1 or TRBD2 (6 bases each). CDR3 length: 13 amino acids. The V gene's germline CDR1 is SGHTA and CDR2 FQGNSA. Trimming took 5 bases from V and 4 from J, leaving 12 bases between them. The CDR3 nucleotides are TGTGCCAGCAGCATTACAGGGAGGTACGAGCAGTACTTC. It yields the protein CASSITGRYEQYF.

The genes are TRBV5-1 and TRBJ2-2, with D perhaps TRBD1 or TRBD2 (6 bases each). V was trimmed by 2 bases and J by 6 bases, leaving 23 bases between them. This CDR3 contains 18 residues. Germline lookup yields CDR1 SGHRS and CDR2 YFSETQ. In DNA, the CDR3 is TGCGCCAGCAGCTTAATCCCTTCCGGGGGCGGTCTCTCCGGGGAGCTGTTTTTT. It is translated as CASSLIPSGGGLSGELFF.

This clonotype was seen a handful of times. The rearrangement uses TRBV29-1 and TRBJ2-6; D perhaps matches TRBD1 (7 bases). Germline loops: CDR1 SQVTM, CDR2 ANQGSEA. V lost 6 bases and J lost 2, with 38 bases in between. The CDR3 runs to 23 residues. CDR3 DNA sequence: TGCAGCGTCGTTGTAGCGGACAGGCCGGGAGTAGGTACGATTTTGGCTGGGGCCAACGTCCTGACTTTC. Translation: CSVVVADRPGVGTILAGANVLTF.

This clonotype was counted a few times. The chain combines TRBV9 with TRBJ2-7; D remains unclear. The CDR3 runs to 14 residues. Trimming stripped 4 bases from V and 3 bases from J, with 14 bases between. Germline CDR1 and CDR2: SGDLS and YYNGEE. In DNA form, the CDR3 reads TGTGCCAGCAGCCCCCGACACCAGTTCTACGAGCAGTACTTC. Residues: CASSPRHQFYEQYF.

The sample holds a few counts of this clonotype. The chain uses TRBV7-2 and TRBJ1-5, with D uncertain. Germline loops: CDR1 SGHTA, CDR2 FQGNSA. The CDR3 has 14 residues. The V gene lost 4 bases and the J gene lost 4 bases, with 11 bases spanning the gap. CDR3 amino acids: CASSSLGANQPQHF. The CDR3 nucleotides read TGTGCCAGCAGCTCCCTTGGAGCGAATCAGCCCCAGCATTTT.

A few counts support this clonotype. This rearrangement joins TRBV24-1 to TRBJ2-5, with D tentatively TRBD1 (7 bases). Looked up from germline, CDR1 is KGHDR and CDR2 is SFDVKD. Trimming removed 1 base at V and 4 bases at J, with 15 bases between. The CDR3 sequence is 16 residues long. The CDR3 here is CATSDLGRGRRETQYF. CDR3 DNA sequence: TGTGCCACCAGTGATTTAGGCAGGGGGAGGCGAGAGACCCAGTACTTC.

This clonotype occurred many times. The chain combines TRBV12-3 or TRBV12-4 with TRBJ1-2; 7 bases map to TRBD1. The junction had 16 bases not matched to a gene; V was cut back by 7 bases and J by 8 bases. The CDR3 runs to 15 residues. The CDR3 DNA reads as TGTGCCAGCATCCTCACCGGACAGGTCATGGACGGCTACACCTTC. Encoded protein: CASILTGQVMDGYTF.